These 11 T cell receptor beta chains originate from one sample sequenced in a study of blood T cell repertoires in COVID-19. The data were produced by immunoSEQ multiplex PCR, yet TCRdb's version contains in-frame clones alone and is incomplete. The data contain over 300,000 clones, approximately 83% of them singletons. Sequenced: PBMCs or T cells enriched from blood (not recorded which). The receptors here all came from a man aged 30 to 39 who had recovered from COVID-19.

The rearrangement links TRBV7-2 to TRBJ1-1; the match to TRBD1 covers 7 bases. J gave up 6 bases and V 5 bases, and 12 bases lay outside the gene matches. The CDR3 totals 15 residues. The germline V gene encodes CDR1 SGHTA and CDR2 FQGNSA. CDR3 bases: TGTGCCAGCAGCGAGCTGGTGAGGGGGCGATCTGAAGCTTTCTTT. This codes for CASSELVRGRSEAFF.

This clone turned up a few times. This sequence joins TRBV9 and TRBJ1-1; a weak D match, TRBD1 (5 bases). This CDR3 contains 14 residues. Trimming cost V 6 bases and J 1 base, with 13 bases left between them. Germline lookup yields CDR1 SGDLS and CDR2 YYNGEE. Written as DNA, the CDR3 is TGTGCCAGCACGTCAGGGTACCGGAACACTGAAGCTTTCTTT. This encodes CASTSGYRNTEAFF.

The chain employs TRBV11-2 and TRBJ1-2; no clear D gene. Trimming pared 0 bases from V and 3 bases from J, leaving 11 bases between. Germline V gene sequence: CDR1 SGHAT, CDR2 FQNNGV. The CDR3 covers 15 residues. CDR3 protein: CASSLDPQDYYGYTF. In DNA, the CDR3 is TGTGCCAGCAGCTTAGATCCCCAGGATTACTATGGCTACACCTTC.

This sequence joins TRBV3-1 (or the pseudogene TRBV3-2) and TRBJ2-6; D unclear. Germline-derived CDR1 and CDR2 are LGHDT and YNNKEL (reference sequence). The CDR3 is 15 amino acids. V lost 1 base, J lost 2 bases, and 6 bases lay in between. The CDR3 DNA follows: TGTGCCAGCAGCCAAGTTCGTCCTGGGGCCAACGTCCTGACTTTC. Protein sequence: CASSQVRPGANVLTF.

V gene TRBV7-9 combines with J gene TRBJ2-5; the D gene is possibly TRBD1 (5 bases). V lost 6 bases, J lost 3 bases, and 11 bases lay in between. Germline CDR1 reads SEHNR; CDR2 reads FQNEAQ (reference sequence). There are 13 residues in the CDR3. DNA of the CDR3: TGTGCCAGCAGAACGCAGGGAAAAGAGACCCAGTACTTC. Translated, it gives CASRTQGKETQYF. The entire variable domain, with the rest obtained from reference TRBV7-9 and TRBJ2-5, is as follows: DTGVSQNPRHKITKRGQNVTFRCDPISEHNRLYWYRQTLGQGPEFLTYFQNEAQLEKSRLLSDRFSAERPKGSFSTLEIQRTEQGDSAMYLCASRTQGKETQYFGPGTRLLVL.

This clone was recorded only once. This sequence joins TRBV7-8 and TRBJ2-1; maybe TRBD2 (5 bases). V was pared by 3 bases and J by 5 bases, with 8 bases between. The CDR3 runs 13 residues. CDR1 is SGHVS, CDR2 FQNEAQ, per germline. The CDR3: CASSFTADNEQFF. The DNA of the CDR3 is TGTGCCAGCAGCTTTACAGCGGACAATGAGCAGTTCTTC.

The chain carries TRBV2 and TRBJ2-3; possibly TRBD1 for D (5 bases). V was trimmed by 3 bases and J by 1 base, leaving 8 bases between them. The CDR3 extends over 14 amino acids. Per germline, CDR1 SNHLY and CDR2 FYNNEI. As DNA, the CDR3 is TGTGCCAGCAGTGACAGGGAAGGCACAGATACGCAGTATTTT. The encoded protein is CASSDREGTDTQYF.

The V call is TRBV29-1, the J call TRBJ1-2; 8 bases are a match to TRBD1. CDR1 is SQVTM and CDR2 is ANQGSEA in the germline V gene. This CDR3 has 15 residues. Losses at the gene ends were 0 bases for V and 7 bases for J; bases not matched to a gene: 10. CDR3 in amino acids: CSVEDFSGGDGGYTF. In DNA, the CDR3 is TGCAGCGTTGAAGATTTTTCAGGGGGCGACGGTGGCTACACCTTC.

The genes are TRBV7-9 and TRBJ1-2; maybe TRBD1 (5 bases). Per germline, CDR1 SEHNR and CDR2 FQNEAQ (reference sequence). This CDR3 is 15 amino acids long. V dropped 1 base and J dropped 2 bases, with 11 bases sitting between them. The CDR3 reads CASSLGGARNYGYTF. DNA for the CDR3: TGTGCCAGCAGCTTAGGTGGGGCGAGAAACTATGGCTACACCTTC. The full variable domain, rest sourced from reference TRBV7-9 and TRBJ1-2, is DTGVSQNPRHKITKRGQNVTFRCDPISEHNRLYWYRQTLGQGPEFLTYFQNEAQLEKSRLLSDRFSAERPKGSFSTLEIQRTEQGDSAMYLCASSLGGARNYGYTFGSGTRLTVV.

This chain uses TRBV9 with TRBJ2-7, with 8 nucleotides matching TRBD1. Per germline, CDR1 SGDLS and CDR2 YYNGEE. Trimming took 6 bases from V and 2 from J; bases not matched to a gene: 7. This CDR3 has 14 amino acids. In DNA, the CDR3 is TGTGCCAGCACAAGACAGGGGAGGACCTACGAGCAGTACTTC. This codes for CASTRQGRTYEQYF.

This clone turned up a few times. The chain is built from TRBV19 and TRBJ1-4; TRBD1 aligns across 8 bases. The CDR3 covers 15 residues. V trimming: 3 bases; J trimming: 8 bases; junction bases outside the gene matches: 8. Germline CDR1 and CDR2: LNHDA and SQIVND (reference sequence). CDR3 sequence reads: CASSMPWTGREKLFF. DNA of the CDR3: TGTGCCAGTAGTATGCCCTGGACAGGGAGAGAAAAACTGTTTTTT. Based on the CDR3 plus reference TRBV19 and TRBJ1-4, the full variable domain is DGGITQSPKYLFRKEGQNVTLSCEQNLNHDAMYWYRQDPGQGLRLIYYSQIVNDFQKGDIAEGYSVSREKKESFPLTVTSAQKNPTAFYLCASSMPWTGREKLFFGSGTQLSVL.